This entry concerns a single TCR beta chain. The source of the sample is a study of response to subunit inactivated influenza vaccine. In TCRdb, the RT-PCR reads were re-called with MiXCR into one record per CDR3 protein. In the table there are about 520,000 distinct CDR3 sequences, about 25% of which are singletons. V was pared by 3 bases and J by 5 bases, with 14 bases between. Germline-derived CDR1 and CDR2 are MDHEN and SYDVKM. This CDR3 comprises 16 residues. The rearrangement joins TRBV28 to TRBJ1-6; possibly TRBD1 for D (5 bases). The sequenced sample was CD4+ T cells sorted from PBMCs, obtained more than 4 days after vaccination. This TCR was recovered from a man aged 45 to 65 who received an inactivated influenza vaccine. CDR3 DNA sequence: TGTGCCAGCAGTTTTCAGCCGCCCAGGGATAATTCACCCCTCCACTTT. It is translated as CASSFQPPRDNSPLHF.